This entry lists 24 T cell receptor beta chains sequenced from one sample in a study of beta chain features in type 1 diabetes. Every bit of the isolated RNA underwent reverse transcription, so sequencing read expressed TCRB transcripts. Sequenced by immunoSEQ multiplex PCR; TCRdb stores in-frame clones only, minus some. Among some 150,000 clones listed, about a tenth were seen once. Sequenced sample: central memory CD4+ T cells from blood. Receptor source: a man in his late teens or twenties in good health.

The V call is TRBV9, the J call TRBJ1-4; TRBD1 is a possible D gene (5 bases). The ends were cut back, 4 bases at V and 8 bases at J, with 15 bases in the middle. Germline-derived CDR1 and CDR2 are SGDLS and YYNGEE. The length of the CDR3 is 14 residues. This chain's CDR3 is CASSLYRTPEKLFF. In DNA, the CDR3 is TGTGCCAGCAGCTTATACAGGACACCCGAAAAACTGTTTTTT.

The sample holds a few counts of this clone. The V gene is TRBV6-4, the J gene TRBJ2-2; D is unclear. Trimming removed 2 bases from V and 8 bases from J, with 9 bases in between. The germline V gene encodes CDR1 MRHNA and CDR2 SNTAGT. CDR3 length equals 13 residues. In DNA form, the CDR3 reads TGTGCCAGCAGTGACGTAGGAGCGGGGGAGCTGTTTTTT. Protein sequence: CASSDVGAGELFF.

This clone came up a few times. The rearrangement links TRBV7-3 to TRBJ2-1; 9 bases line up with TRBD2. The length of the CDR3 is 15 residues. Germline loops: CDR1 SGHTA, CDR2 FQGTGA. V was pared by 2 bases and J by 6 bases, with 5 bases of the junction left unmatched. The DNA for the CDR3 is TGTGCCAGCAGCTTACTAGCGGGGCCGATCAATGAGCAGTTCTTC. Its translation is CASSLLAGPINEQFF. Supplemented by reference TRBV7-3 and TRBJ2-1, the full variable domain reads GAGVSQTPSNKVTEKGKYVELRCDPISGHTALYWYRQSLGQGPEFLIYFQGTGAADDSGLPNDRFFAVRPEGSVSTLKIQRTERGDSAVYLCASSLLAGPINEQFFGPGTRLTVL.

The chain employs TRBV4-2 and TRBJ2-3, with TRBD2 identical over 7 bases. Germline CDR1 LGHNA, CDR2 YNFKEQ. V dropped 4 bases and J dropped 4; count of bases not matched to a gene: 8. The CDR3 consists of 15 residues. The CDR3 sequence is CASSPRLASPDTQYF. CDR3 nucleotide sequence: TGTGCCAGCAGCCCCAGACTAGCTAGCCCAGATACGCAGTATTTT.

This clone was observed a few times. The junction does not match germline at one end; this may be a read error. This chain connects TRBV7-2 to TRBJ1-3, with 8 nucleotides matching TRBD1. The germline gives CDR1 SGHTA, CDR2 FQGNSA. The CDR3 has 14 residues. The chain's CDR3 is CASSSQGAGNTIYF. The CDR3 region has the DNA TGTGCCAGCAGCTCCCAGGGGGCTGGCAACACCATATATTTT.

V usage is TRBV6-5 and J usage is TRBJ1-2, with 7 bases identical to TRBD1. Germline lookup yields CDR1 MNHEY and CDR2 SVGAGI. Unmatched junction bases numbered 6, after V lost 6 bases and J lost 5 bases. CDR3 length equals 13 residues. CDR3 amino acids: CASRSTGLYGYTF. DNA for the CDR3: TGTGCCAGCAGATCGACAGGGTTATATGGCTACACCTTC.

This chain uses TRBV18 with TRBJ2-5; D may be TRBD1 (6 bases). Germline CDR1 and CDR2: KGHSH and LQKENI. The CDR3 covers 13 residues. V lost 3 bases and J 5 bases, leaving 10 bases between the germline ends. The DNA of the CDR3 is TGTGCCAGCTCACCGCCGGACAGCGAGACCCAGTACTTC. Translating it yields CASSPPDSETQYF. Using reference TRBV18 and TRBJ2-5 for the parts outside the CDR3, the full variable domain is NAGVMQNPRHLVRRRGQEARLRCSPMKGHSHVYWYRQLPEEGLKFMVYLQKENIIDESGMPKERFSAEFPKEGPSILRIQQVVRGDSAAYFCASSPPDSETQYFGPGTRLLVL.

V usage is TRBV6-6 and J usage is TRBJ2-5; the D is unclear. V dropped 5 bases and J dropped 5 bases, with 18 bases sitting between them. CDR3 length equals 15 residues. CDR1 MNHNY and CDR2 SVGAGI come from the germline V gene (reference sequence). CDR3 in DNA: TGTGCCAGCAGTCCTATCCACGGTTCTCCTGAGACCCAGTACTTC. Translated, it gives CASSPIHGSPETQYF.

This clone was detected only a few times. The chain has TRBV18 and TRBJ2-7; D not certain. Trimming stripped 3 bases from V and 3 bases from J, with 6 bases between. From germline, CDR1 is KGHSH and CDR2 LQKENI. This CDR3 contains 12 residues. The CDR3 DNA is TGTGCCAGCTCACCGGGCCTCTACGAGCAGTACTTC. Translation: CASSPGLYEQYF.

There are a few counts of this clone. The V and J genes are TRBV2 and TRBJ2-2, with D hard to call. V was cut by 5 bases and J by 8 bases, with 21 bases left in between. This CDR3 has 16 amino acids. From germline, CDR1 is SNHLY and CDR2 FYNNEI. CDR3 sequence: CASSPNSPASTGELFF. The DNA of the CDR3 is TGTGCCAGCAGTCCCAATAGCCCAGCCAGTACTGGGGAGCTGTTTTTT.

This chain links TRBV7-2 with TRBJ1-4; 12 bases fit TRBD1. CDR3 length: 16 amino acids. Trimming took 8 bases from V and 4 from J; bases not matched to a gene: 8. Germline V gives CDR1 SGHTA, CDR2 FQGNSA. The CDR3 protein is CASGPGQGARNEKLFF. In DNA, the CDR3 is TGTGCCAGCGGTCCGGGACAGGGGGCGCGTAATGAAAAACTGTTTTTT.

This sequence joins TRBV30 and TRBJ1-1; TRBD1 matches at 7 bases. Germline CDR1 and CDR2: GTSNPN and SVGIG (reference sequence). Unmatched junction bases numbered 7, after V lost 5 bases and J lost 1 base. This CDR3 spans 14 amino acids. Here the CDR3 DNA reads TGTGCCTGGGACCGGACAGGTACGAACACTGAAGCTTTCTTT. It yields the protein CAWDRTGTNTEAFF.

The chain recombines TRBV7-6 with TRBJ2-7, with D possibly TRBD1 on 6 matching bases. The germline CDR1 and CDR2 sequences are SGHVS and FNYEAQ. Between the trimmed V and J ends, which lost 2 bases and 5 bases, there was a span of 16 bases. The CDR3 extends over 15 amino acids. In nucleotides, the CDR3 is TGTGCCAGCAGCTTAATGCCCAATACAGGGAACGAGCAGTACTTC. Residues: CASSLMPNTGNEQYF.

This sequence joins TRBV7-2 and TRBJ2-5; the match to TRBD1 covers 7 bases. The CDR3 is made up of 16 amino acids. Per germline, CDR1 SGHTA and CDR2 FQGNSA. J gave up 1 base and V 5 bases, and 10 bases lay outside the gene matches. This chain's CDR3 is CASSQRDRQIQETQYF. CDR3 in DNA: TGTGCCAGCAGCCAAAGGGACAGACAAATCCAAGAGACCCAGTACTTC. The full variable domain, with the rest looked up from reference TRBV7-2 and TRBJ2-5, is GAGVSQSPSNKVTEKGKDVELRCDPISGHTALYWYRQSLGQGLEFLIYFQGNSAPDKSGLPSDRFSAERTGGSVSTLTIQRTQQEDSAVYLCASSQRDRQIQETQYFGPGTRLLVL.

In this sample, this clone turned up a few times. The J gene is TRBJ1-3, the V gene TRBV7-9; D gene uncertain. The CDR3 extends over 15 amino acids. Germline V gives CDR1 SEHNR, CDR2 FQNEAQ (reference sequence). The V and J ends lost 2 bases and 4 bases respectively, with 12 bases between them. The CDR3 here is CASSLPGSVGNTIYF. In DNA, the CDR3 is TGTGCCAGCAGCTTACCTGGGAGTGTCGGAAACACCATATATTTT.

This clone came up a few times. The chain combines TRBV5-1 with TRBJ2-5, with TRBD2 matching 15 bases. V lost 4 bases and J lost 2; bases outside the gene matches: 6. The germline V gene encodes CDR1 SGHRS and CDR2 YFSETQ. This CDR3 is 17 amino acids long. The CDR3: CASSPGLAGGWQETQYF. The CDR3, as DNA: TGCGCCAGCAGCCCCGGACTAGCGGGGGGGTGGCAAGAGACCCAGTACTTC.

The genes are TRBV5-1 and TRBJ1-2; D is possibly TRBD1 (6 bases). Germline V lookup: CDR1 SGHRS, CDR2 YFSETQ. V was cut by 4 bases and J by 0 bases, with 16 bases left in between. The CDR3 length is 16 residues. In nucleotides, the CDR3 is TGCGCCAGCAGCCCGGAGGGGGGGCCTACTAACTATGGCTACACCTTC. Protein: CASSPEGGPTNYGYTF.

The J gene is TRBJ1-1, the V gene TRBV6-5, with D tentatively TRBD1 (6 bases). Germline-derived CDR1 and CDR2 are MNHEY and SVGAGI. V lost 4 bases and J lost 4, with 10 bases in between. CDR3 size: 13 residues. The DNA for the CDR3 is TGTGCCAGCAGTTCCATCAGGGGCACTGAAGCTTTCTTT. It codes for CASSSIRGTEAFF.

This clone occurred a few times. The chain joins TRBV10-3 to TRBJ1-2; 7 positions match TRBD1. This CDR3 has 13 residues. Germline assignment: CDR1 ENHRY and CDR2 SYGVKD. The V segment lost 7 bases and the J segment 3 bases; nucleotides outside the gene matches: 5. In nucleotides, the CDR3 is TGTGCCATCACCGGGACAGCCTACTATGGCTACACCTTC. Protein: CAITGTAYYGYTF.

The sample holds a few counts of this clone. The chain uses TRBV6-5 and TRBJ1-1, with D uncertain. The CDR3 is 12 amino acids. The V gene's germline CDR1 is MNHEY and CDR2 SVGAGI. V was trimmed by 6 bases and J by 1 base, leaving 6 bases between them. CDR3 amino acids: CASRRGNTEAFF. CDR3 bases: TGTGCCAGCAGACGGGGGAACACTGAAGCTTTCTTT.

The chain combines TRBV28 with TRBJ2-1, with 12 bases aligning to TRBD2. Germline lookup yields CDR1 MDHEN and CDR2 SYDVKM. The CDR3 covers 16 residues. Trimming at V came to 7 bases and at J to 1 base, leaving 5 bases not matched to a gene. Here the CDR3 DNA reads TGTGCCAGCACTAGCGGGGGGGCCGAGTCCTACAATGAGCAGTTCTTC. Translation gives CASTSGGAESYNEQFF.

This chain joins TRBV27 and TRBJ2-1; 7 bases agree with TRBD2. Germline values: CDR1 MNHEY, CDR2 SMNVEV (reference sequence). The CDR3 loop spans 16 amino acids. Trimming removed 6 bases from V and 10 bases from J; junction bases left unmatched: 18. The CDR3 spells CASREAGTNSPGEQFF. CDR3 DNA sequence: TGTGCCAGCAGGGAAGCCGGGACTAACTCCCCGGGGGAGCAGTTCTTC.

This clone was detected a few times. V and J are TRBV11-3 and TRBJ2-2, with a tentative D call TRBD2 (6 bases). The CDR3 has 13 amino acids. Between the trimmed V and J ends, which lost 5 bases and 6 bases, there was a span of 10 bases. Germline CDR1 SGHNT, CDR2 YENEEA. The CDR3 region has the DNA TGTGCCAGCAGCGTAGGGACTCCCGGGGAGCTGTTTTTT. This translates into CASSVGTPGELFF.

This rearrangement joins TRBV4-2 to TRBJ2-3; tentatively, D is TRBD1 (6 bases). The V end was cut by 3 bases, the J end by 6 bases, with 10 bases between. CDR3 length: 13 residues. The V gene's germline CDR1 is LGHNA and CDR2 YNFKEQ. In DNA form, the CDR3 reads TGTGCCAGCAGCCAGGGACAATGGGATACGCAGTATTTT. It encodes CASSQGQWDTQYF.